This TCR beta chain was recovered during a study of blood T cell repertoires in COVID-19. The V and J ends lost 2 bases and 9 bases respectively, with 16 bases between them. The germline CDR1 and CDR2 sequences are GTSNPN and SVGIG (reference sequence). The CDR3 loop spans 14 amino acids. Method: immunoSEQ multiplex PCR; TCRdb's copy keeps in-frame clones and lacks some. The table lists roughly 200,000 clones, approximately 85% of them singletons. This clone has just a few counts. The chain uses TRBV30 and TRBJ2-2, with a weak D call TRBD2 (6 bases). Sequenced: peripheral blood. This TCR came from a man aged 55 to 70 with acute or convalescent COVID-19. CDR3 in DNA: TGTGCCTGGAGTACCGGGACTGTGCAGCGGGAGCTGTTTTTT. It is translated as CAWSTGTVQRELFF.